Listed here is a single TCR beta chain. This specimen belongs to a study of patients and donors after allogeneic stem cell transplantation. TCRdb reprocessed the RT-PCR reads via MiXCR and lists one record per CDR3 protein. Of approximately 210,000 distinct CDR3 sequences listed, more than 35% are singletons. Germline-derived CDR1 and CDR2 are SGHRS and YFSETQ. The CDR3 runs 14 residues. Trimming shortened V by 0 bases and J by 4 bases, and 10 bases separated the two germline ends. The receptor was isolated from a human donor who was either an allogeneic HSCT recipient or a stem cell or donor lymphocyte infusion donor (not recorded which). It is not recorded whose cells these are; they may come from a transplant donor. The chain employs TRBV5-1 and TRBJ1-2; D might be TRBD1 (5 bases). The sequencing sample was made of blood, either unsorted or a sorted T cell fraction (not recorded which). CDR3 sequence (DNA): TGCGCCAGCAGCTTGGATGGGGGAGGCTATGGCTACACCTTC. Its protein is CASSLDGGGYGYTF.